Presented here are 3 T cell receptor beta chains from one specimen sequenced in a study of blood T cells in healthy people across ages. Primed by a sample-barcoded 5' primer and a J-beta primer mix, a second PCR proceeded for about 6 to 11 cycles. TCRdb independently ran MiXCR on the 5' RACE reads; one entry per CDR3 protein. The sample lists about 380,000 distinct CDR3 sequences; about 55% were seen once. Sample: blood. The origin of the receptors is a man in his 60s in good health.

The chain employs TRBV3-1 and TRBJ2-2; D remains ambiguous. The length of the CDR3 is 14 residues. The germline V gene encodes CDR1 LGHDT and CDR2 YNNKEL (reference sequence). V shed 2 bases and J shed 7 bases, with 11 bases lying between them. This CDR3 reads CASSQRVGIGELFF. The CDR3 bases are TGTGCCAGCAGCCAACGGGTAGGGATCGGGGAGCTGTTTTTT.

The chain has TRBV7-9 and TRBJ2-7; 9 nucleotides agree with TRBD1. Germline V gene lookup returns CDR1 SEHNR and CDR2 FQNEAQ (reference sequence). The CDR3 spans 15 residues. Trimming removed 6 bases from V and 7 bases from J; junction bases left unmatched: 13. This chain's CDR3 is CASSPDRGSYNEQYF. CDR3 DNA: TGTGCCAGCAGTCCAGACAGGGGGTCCTACAATGAGCAGTACTTC.

The chain has TRBV5-5 and TRBJ2-7, with D perhaps TRBD1 (5 bases). The CDR3 runs 17 residues. Germline V gives CDR1 SGHKS, CDR2 YYEKEE (reference sequence). V shed 0 bases and J shed 0 bases, with 16 bases lying between them. The CDR3 spells CASSLVIGRVSSYEQYF. CDR3 coding DNA: TGTGCCAGCAGCTTGGTGATTGGCAGGGTGAGCTCCTACGAGCAGTACTTC.